This is a list of T cell receptor beta chains from one sample in a study of cytomegalovirus exposure and HLA in healthy donors. Method: immunoSEQ multiplex PCR; TCRdb's copy keeps in-frame clones and lacks some. This sample has about 130,000 clones; around four fifths occur once, and the top ten carry 1.3%. The specimen was PBMCs. The receptor set was obtained from a woman aged 35 to 49 in good health and CMV-seronegative. Each CDR3 is given with its conserved first and last residue. A D gene is named only where the DNA matches it firmly. Part of the rows lack a size; the others show once, few, many or a class for expanded clones.

J gene,D gene,V gene,clone size,CDR3 DNA,CDR3 protein
TRBJ1-5,TRBD1,TRBV18,-,TGTGCCAGCTCACCTGACAGGGGTGAGCCCCAGCATTTT,CASSPDRGEPQHF
TRBJ1-1,-,TRBV5-6,-,TGTGCCAGCAGCTCCCGGGGGAGGGTCACTGAAGCTTTCTTT,CASSSRGRVTEAFF
TRBJ1-1,-,TRBV5-4,few,TGTGCCAGCAGCTCCCCGAGGACTGAAGCTTTCTTT,CASSSPRTEAFF
TRBJ2-6,-,TRBV29-1,-,TGCAGCGTTGGCCCCTCCTCCGGTGGGGCCAACGTCCTGACTTTC,CSVGPSSGGANVLTF
TRBJ1-4,-,TRBV7-6,-,TGTGCCAGCAGCTCAACAAGGCCGGGGGTTCTAGTAAAACTGTTTTTT,CASSSTRPGVLVKLFF
TRBJ1-2,-,TRBV19,-,TGTGCCAGTAGTTCACCGGGGTACTATGGCTACACCTTC,CASSSPGYYGYTF
TRBJ2-5,TRBD2,TRBV6-1,-,TGTGCCAGCAGTGAAATAACGGGGGGGCTCCAAGAGACCCAGTACTTC,CASSEITGGLQETQYF
TRBJ1-4,-,TRBV28,few,TGTGCCAGCAGTCCGGACAGCTTTAATGAAAAACTGTTTTTT,CASSPDSFNEKLFF
TRBJ1-1,-,TRBV5-4,-,TGTGCCAGCAGCTCCTCTACTACGGGGAACACTGAAGCTTTCTTT,CASSSSTTGNTEAFF
TRBJ2-7,TRBD2,TRBV7-6,-,TGTGCCAGCAGCCCAGGGACTAGCGGGGAGGAGTACGAGCAGTACTTC,CASSPGTSGEEYEQYF
TRBJ1-2,-,TRBV6-5,-,TGTGCCAGTAAACAGGGTGCGGACTATGGCTACACCTTC,CASKQGADYGYTF
TRBJ1-3,-,TRBV28,-,TGTGCCAGCAGGGGGGCCCACTCTGGAAACACCATATATTTT,CASRGAHSGNTIYF
TRBJ1-2,TRBD1,TRBV7-9,-,TGTTCCAGCAGCTCGGCACCTGGGACAGACTTCTATGGCTACACCTTC,CSSSSAPGTDFYGYTF
TRBJ1-4,-,TRBV7-9,few,TGTGCCAGCAGCTTATTGGCCGGGGGTAGAAGTAATGAAAAACTGTTTTTT,CASSLLAGGRSNEKLFF
TRBJ1-1,TRBD1,TRBV6-6,-,TGTGCCAGCAGTTACGCGGACAGGGCAGGGGAAGCTTTCTTT,CASSYADRAGEAFF
TRBJ2-5,-,TRBV4-3,-,TGCGCCAGCAGCCAAGACAGGGCAACTGGCAAGGTGGAGACCCAGTACTTC,CASSQDRATGKVETQYF
TRBJ1-4,-,TRBV19,-,TGTGCCAGTAGTATAGGTGCGGGGACTAATGAAAAACTGTTTTTT,CASSIGAGTNEKLFF
TRBJ1-5,TRBD1,TRBV7-9,-,TGTGCCAGCAGCCAGACAGGGGACAATCAGCCCCAGCATTTT,CASSQTGDNQPQHF
TRBJ1-2,-,TRBV7-9,medium-sized,TGTGCCAGCAGCCGAAGCCGGGGCTACACCTTC,CASSRSRGYTF
TRBJ2-7,TRBD2,TRBV30,-,TGTGCCTGGGGGGGACTAGCGGGGAGCTACGAGCAGTACTTC,CAWGGLAGSYEQYF
TRBJ1-5,TRBD1,TRBV10-3,few,TGTGCCATCAGAGGACAGGGTGTAAATCAGCCCCAGCATTTT,CAIRGQGVNQPQHF
TRBJ2-4,-,TRBV30,-,TGTGCCTGGAGTGTACGGGGAAACATTCAGTACTTC,CAWSVRGNIQYF
TRBJ2-7,-,TRBV6-5,few,TGTGCCAGCAGTTACACCCCCCAGGGATCCTACGAGCAGTACTTC,CASSYTPQGSYEQYF
TRBJ1-5,TRBD1,TRBV7-8,-,TGTGCCAGCAGCAGGCGGGACAGGGGATATCAGCCCCAGCATTTT,CASSRRDRGYQPQHF
TRBJ2-3,-,TRBV7-9,-,TGTGCCAGCAGCCGGGGGGCTGATACGCAGTATTTT,CASSRGADTQYF
TRBJ1-4,-,TRBV6-6,few,TGTGCCAGCAGTAAGGGGTCAGAAAAACTGTTTTTT,CASSKGSEKLFF
TRBJ1-3,-,TRBV28,-,TGTGCCAGCAGTTTATCGGCAGGGTCTGGAAACACCATATATTTT,CASSLSAGSGNTIYF
TRBJ2-2,-,TRBV28,-,TGTGCCAGCAGTTTAGGTGGTGTCGGTCCCGGGGAGCTGTTTTTT,CASSLGGVGPGELFF
TRBJ2-7,-,TRBV27,-,TGTGCCAGCACCCACTCGGAGACTAGATCTCTCTACGAGCAGTACTTC,CASTHSETRSLYEQYF
TRBJ2-6,-,TRBV27,few,TGTGCCAGCAGTGCGAAGACTGGGGCCAACGTCCTGACTTTC,CASSAKTGANVLTF
TRBJ1-3,-,TRBV6-5,-,TGTGCCAGCAGTTACTTTTGGGAAGGGGGTGGAAACACCATATATTTT,CASSYFWEGGGNTIYF